This passage covers 15 T cell receptor beta chains from one sample sequenced in a study of cytomegalovirus exposure and HLA in healthy donors. PCR used 60 Vbeta primers and 13 Jbeta primers. Assay: immunoSEQ multiplex PCR; the TCRdb copy retains only in-frame clones and omits some. The repertoire holds over 130,000 clones, with 80% as singletons. Sequencing was carried out using PBMCs. The receptors derive from a man between 50 and 59 years old in good health and CMV-seronegative.

The chain combines TRBV2 with TRBJ2-3, with D perhaps TRBD1 (5 bases). Germline V gene data show CDR1 as SNHLY and CDR2 as FYNNEI. This CDR3 comprises 14 residues. Trimming left V 1 base short and J 4 bases short, with 9 bases between. CDR3 nucleotides: TGTGCCAGCAGTGAAGGTAGGGGTGCAGATACGCAGTATTTT. Its translation: CASSEGRGADTQYF.

This clone was seen a few times. This sequence joins TRBV19 and TRBJ2-6; maybe TRBD1 (6 bases). This CDR3 is 17 amino acids long. V was pared by 5 bases and J by 1 base, with 15 bases between. CDR1 and CDR2 from the germline V gene are LNHDA and SQIVND (reference sequence). Here the CDR3 DNA reads TGTGCCAGTAGTGGGGGCAGGGGTATTTCTGGGGCCAACGTCCTGACTTTC. Translation gives CASSGGRGISGANVLTF.

The chain has TRBV19 and TRBJ1-4, with D perhaps TRBD1 (5 bases). CDR1 is LNHDA, CDR2 SQIVND, per germline (reference sequence). V was cut by 6 bases and J by 1 base, with 12 bases left in between. The CDR3 sequence is 15 residues long. CDR3 sequence (DNA): TGTGCCAGTAGGGGGCAGGCCGGAACTAATGAAAAACTGTTTTTT. This sequence encodes CASRGQAGTNEKLFF.

The chain carries TRBV11-3 and TRBJ2-1; perhaps TRBD1 as D (5 bases). CDR1 SGHNT and CDR2 YENEEA come from the germline V gene. Between the trimmed V and J ends, which lost 1 base and 6 bases, there was a span of 10 bases. This CDR3 contains 14 residues. DNA of the CDR3: TGTGCCAGCAGCTTAGGGGGCTCGGTCAATGAGCAGTTCTTC. Its translation is CASSLGGSVNEQFF. Full variable domain (outside the CDR3, taken from reference TRBV11-3 and TRBJ2-1): EAGVVQSPRYKIIEKKQPVAFWCNPISGHNTLYWYLQNLGQGPELLIRYENEEAVDDSQLPKDRFSAERLKGVDSTLKIQPAELGDSAVYLCASSLGGSVNEQFFGPGTRLTVL.

This rearrangement joins TRBV7-3 to TRBJ1-4; D gene unclear. V was pared by 4 bases and J by 11 bases, with 14 bases between. The CDR3 consists of 13 residues. Germline V gene data show CDR1 as SGHTA and CDR2 as FQGTGA. The CDR3 is CASSYKGGKKLFF. CDR3 nucleotide sequence: TGTGCCAGCAGCTACAAAGGAGGGAAGAAACTGTTTTTT.

The rearrangement uses TRBV10-1 and TRBJ1-2; D is perhaps TRBD1 (6 bases). This CDR3 contains 17 residues. V dropped 8 bases and J dropped 4 bases, with 26 bases sitting between them. The germline V gene encodes CDR1 WNHNN and CDR2 SYGVQD (reference sequence). The CDR3 spells CASSESEDSLNFYGYTF. The CDR3 DNA sequence: TGCGCCAGCTCAGAGTCGGAGGACAGCTTAAATTTCTATGGCTACACCTTC.

The V and J genes are TRBV6-1 and TRBJ2-3; 11 positions match TRBD2. Trimming took 0 bases from V and 4 from J; bases not matched to a gene: 3. The length of the CDR3 is 16 residues. Germline assignment: CDR1 MNHNS and CDR2 SASEGT. This CDR3 reads CASSEAQLAGADTQYF. The CDR3 DNA reads as TGTGCCAGCAGTGAAGCGCAACTAGCGGGGGCAGATACGCAGTATTTT.

This rearrangement joins TRBV4-2 to TRBJ1-5; no clear D. This CDR3 has 19 amino acids. CDR1 LGHNA and CDR2 YNFKEQ come from the germline V gene. The V end lost 5 bases, the J end lost 0 bases, and 23 bases lay between the germline ends. The CDR3 loop is CASSEGPTYGHVSNQPQHF. CDR3 DNA sequence: TGTGCCAGCAGCGAAGGCCCGACATACGGTCACGTTAGCAATCAGCCCCAGCATTTT.

This sequence joins TRBV7-9 and TRBJ2-5, with D uncertain. With 5 bases removed from V and 5 bases from J, the gap between germline ends came to 18 bases. CDR1 is SEHNR and CDR2 is FQNEAQ in the germline V gene (reference sequence). This CDR3 contains 15 residues. The CDR3 DNA is TGTGCCAGCAGCCTCCCCTCACAATTCTCGGAGACCCAGTACTTC. Translated: CASSLPSQFSETQYF.

This chain's CDR3 is CASSEALAADTQYF. CDR3 bases: TGTGCCAGCAGTGAAGCATTAGCAGCAGATACGCAGTATTTT. The chain is built from TRBV6-1 and TRBJ2-3; D not resolved. The CDR3 sequence is 14 residues long. V was trimmed by 0 bases and J by 4 bases, leaving 8 bases between them. Germline V gene data show CDR1 as MNHNS and CDR2 as SASEGT.

The chain uses TRBV19 and TRBJ2-5, with 7 nucleotides matching TRBD2. This CDR3 is built from 13 residues. CDR1 is LNHDA and CDR2 is SQIVND in the germline V gene (reference sequence). The J segment lost 5 bases and the V segment lost 8 bases, leaving 8 bases of the junction unmatched. This CDR3 reads CASEGREEETQYF. The CDR3 DNA reads as TGTGCCAGTGAGGGCCGGGAGGAGGAGACCCAGTACTTC. The variable domain in full, completed from reference TRBV19 and TRBJ2-5, reads DGGITQSPKYLFRKEGQNVTLSCEQNLNHDAMYWYRQDPGQGLRLIYYSQIVNDFQKGDIAEGYSVSREKKESFPLTVTSAQKNPTAFYLCASEGREEETQYFGPGTRLLVL.

The rearrangement links TRBV2 to TRBJ2-7; D is unclear. The CDR3 is 12 amino acids. Deletions cut 9 bases from V and 6 bases from J, with 15 bases between. Germline CDR1 SNHLY, CDR2 FYNNEI. For the CDR3, the DNA is TGTGCCAGATTTAGTACCCCGGGCGAGCAGTACTTC. This encodes CARFSTPGEQYF.

V usage is TRBV7-9 and J usage is TRBJ2-7, with a possible D match to TRBD2 (6 bases). V was pared by 1 base and J by 3 bases, with 10 bases between. The CDR3 covers 14 residues. Germline V gene lookup returns CDR1 SEHNR and CDR2 FQNEAQ (reference sequence). DNA for the CDR3: TGTGCCAGCAGCTTAGGGGGGGACTTCTACGAGCAGTACTTC. Protein product: CASSLGGDFYEQYF.

The chain uses TRBV2 and TRBJ2-7, with 7 bases matching TRBD2. Losses at the gene ends were 7 bases for V and 2 bases for J; bases not matched to a gene: 5. The germline CDR1 and CDR2 sequences are SNHLY and FYNNEI. The CDR3 is 13 amino acids. CDR3 region: CASKAGAAYEQYF. CDR3 nucleotides: TGTGCCAGCAAGGCGGGAGCAGCCTACGAGCAGTACTTC. Full variable domain (missing parts from reference TRBV2 and TRBJ2-7): EPEVTQTPSHQVTQMGQEVILRCVPISNHLYFYWYRQILGQKVEFLVSFYNNEISEKSEIFDDQFSVERPDGSNFTLKIRSTKLEDSAMYFCASKAGAAYEQYFGPGTRLTVT.

The chain couples TRBV5-4 to TRBJ2-7; D unresolved. CDR1 SGHNT and CDR2 YYREEE come from the germline V gene (reference sequence). The V end was cut by 6 bases, the J end by 3 bases, with 19 bases between. CDR3 length equals 15 residues. CDR3 nucleotides: TGTGCCAGCAAGGCGCCGGGTAGTAAAAACTACGAGCAGTACTTC. Protein: CASKAPGSKNYEQYF.